This entry features one TCR beta chain sequence. The data derive from a study of blood T cell repertoires in COVID-19. Overall study context: The origin of the acute and convalescent COVID-19 samples was the United States, Italy and Spain.

Per the authors' pipeline: Reference gene primers were amplified, and this amplification served to estimate nucleated cell counts. Clones were sequenced by immunoSEQ multiplex PCR, and TCRdb holds only the in-frame ones, with some missing. V and J calls plus clone size are reproduced from that table; the DNA served to infer D and trimming. The sample yields 200,000 or so clones, around 89% seen once. This sequence originates from a man between 65 and 85 years old with acute or convalescent COVID-19. Sequenced: peripheral blood.

The CDR3: CASSQGNYPRNTEAFF. CDR3 DNA sequence: TGTGCCAGCAGCCAAGGAAACTATCCCAGAAACACTGAAGCTTTCTTT. The V gene is TRBV5-8, the J gene TRBJ1-1; D is unclear. Trimming shortened V by 4 bases and J by 2 bases, and 18 bases separated the two germline ends. The germline V gene has CDR1 SGHTS and CDR2 YDEGEE. The CDR3 is 16 amino acids.